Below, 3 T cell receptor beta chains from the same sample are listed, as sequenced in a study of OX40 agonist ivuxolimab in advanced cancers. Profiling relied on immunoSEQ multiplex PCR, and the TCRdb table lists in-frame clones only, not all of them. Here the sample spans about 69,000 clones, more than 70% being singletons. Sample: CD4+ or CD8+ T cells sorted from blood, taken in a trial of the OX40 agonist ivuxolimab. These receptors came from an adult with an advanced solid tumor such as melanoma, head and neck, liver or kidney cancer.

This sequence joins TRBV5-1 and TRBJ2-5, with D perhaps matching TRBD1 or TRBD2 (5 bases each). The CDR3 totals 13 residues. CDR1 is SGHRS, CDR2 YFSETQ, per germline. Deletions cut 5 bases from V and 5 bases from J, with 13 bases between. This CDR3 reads CASSPGTAETQYF. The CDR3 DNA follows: TGCGCCAGCAGTCCGGGGACCGCGGAGACCCAGTACTTC. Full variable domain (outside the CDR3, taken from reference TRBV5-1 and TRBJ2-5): KAGVTQTPRYLIKTRGQQVTLSCSPISGHRSVSWYQQTPGQGLQFLFEYFSETQRNKGNFPGRFSGRQFSNSRSEMNVSTLELGDSALYLCASSPGTAETQYFGPGTRLLVL.

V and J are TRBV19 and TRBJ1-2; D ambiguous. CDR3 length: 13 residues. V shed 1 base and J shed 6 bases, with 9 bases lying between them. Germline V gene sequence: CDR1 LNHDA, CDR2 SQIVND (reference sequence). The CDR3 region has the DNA TGTGCCAGTAGTATAGCGGCGACAAATGGCTACACCTTC. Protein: CASSIAATNGYTF.

The CDR3 reads CASSPAGSADTQYF. In DNA form, the CDR3 reads TGTGCCAGCAGTCCCGCAGGGTCAGCAGATACGCAGTATTTT. V usage is TRBV28 and J usage is TRBJ2-3; perhaps TRBD1 as D (5 bases). The CDR3 loop spans 14 amino acids. The germline V and J ends were trimmed by 5 bases and 4 bases, with 13 bases remaining between them. Germline V lookup: CDR1 MDHEN, CDR2 SYDVKM.